This paragraph covers one T cell receptor (beta chain) sequence. Its cognate antigen is unknown. Using immunoSEQ multiplex PCR, the repertoire was profiled, and TCRdb retains in-frame clones only, with some absent. The repertoire includes around 110,000 clones, roughly 90% of them detected once, and approximately 7.5% sits in the top ten. The sample is drawn from a study of T cell responses to AZD1222 COVID-19 vaccine. Whole-study results and caveats: At study baseline, merely six AZD1222 recipients were seropositive. No repertoire was sampled before or during the peak T cell response, only after it. Spike-specific TCR repertoires showed rising breadth and depth after two AZD1222 doses. Spike as a whole was targeted by vaccine-associated CD4 TCRs, dominant at 160-218 and 743-854.

Sequencing was performed on peripheral blood, taken on day 0 of AZD1222 vaccination. The clonotype originates from an adult in good health.

The chain's CDR3 is CAISESKGQVTDTQYF. CDR3 sequence (DNA): TGTGCCATCAGTGAGTCGAAAGGACAGGTCACAGATACGCAGTATTTT. The chain recombines TRBV10-3 with TRBJ2-3; 7 nucleotides agree with TRBD1. CDR1 is ENHRY, CDR2 SYGVKD, per germline. The ends lost 0 bases at V and 2 bases at J; junction bases unmatched: 5. The length of the CDR3 is 16 residues.